This T cell receptor beta chain was captured by sequencing in a study of blood T cell repertoires in COVID-19. Across the whole study: From the United States, Italy and Spain came samples of acute and convalescent COVID-19. Sources were T cells, B-cell-depleted T cells, or PBMCs; the material itself was cDNA or gDNA.

This CDR3 has 15 amino acids. Germline values: CDR1 SEHNR, CDR2 FQNEAQ (reference sequence). V was trimmed by 1 base and J by 0 bases, leaving 9 bases between them. The data were produced by immunoSEQ multiplex PCR, yet TCRdb's version contains in-frame clones alone and is incomplete. The top ten hold roughly 0.8% of the sample, which has a few hundred thousand clones, approximately 85% seen once. The rearrangement joins TRBV7-9 to TRBJ1-1, with unresolved D. This clonotype originated in a woman in her twenties or thirties with acute or convalescent COVID-19. The specimen was peripheral blood. This chain's CDR3 is CASSLVGKVNTEAFF. CDR3 sequence (DNA): TGTGCCAGCAGCTTAGTGGGCAAGGTGAACACTGAAGCTTTCTTT.